This paragraph covers one T cell receptor (beta chain) sequence. The CDR3 is 12 amino acids. Trimming removed 4 bases at V and 6 bases at J, with 10 bases between. Per the germline V gene, CDR1 is SGHTS and CDR2 is YDEGEE. The data originate from a study of cytomegalovirus exposure and HLA in healthy donors. The PCR ran on 60 Vbeta and 13 Jbeta primers. Some clones are missing from TCRdb's copy, which holds only in-frame ones; the method was immunoSEQ multiplex PCR. The sample lists around 180,000 clones, 65% to 80% occurring once. This chain uses TRBV5-8 with TRBJ1-2; D is undetermined. Material: PBMCs. The origin of this receptor is a woman aged 40 to 49 in good health and CMV-seronegative. CDR3 region: CASSRRSHGYTF. The CDR3 coding sequence is TGTGCCAGCAGCAGGAGAAGCCATGGCTACACCTTC.